These 29 T cell receptor beta chains share one sample of origin, sequenced in a study of blood T cell repertoires in COVID-19. The table came from immunoSEQ multiplex PCR; TCRdb's copy has only in-frame clones and leaves some out. The sample yields some 48,000 clones, 70% to 85% seen once. Material: PBMCs or T cells enriched from blood (not recorded which). The receptors here all came from a woman in her forties or fifties with acute COVID-19.

V usage is TRBV7-9 and J usage is TRBJ2-1, with 9 bases aligning to TRBD2. V gave up 5 bases and J gave up 7 bases; unmatched junction bases: 18. In germline, CDR1 is SEHNR, CDR2 FQNEAQ (reference sequence). The CDR3 totals 18 residues. CDR3 loop: CASSPPGKVAGGHNEQFF. In nucleotides, the CDR3 is TGTGCCAGCAGCCCTCCTGGAAAGGTCGCGGGGGGGCATAATGAGCAGTTCTTC.

In its sample, this clone was seen a few times. The chain couples TRBV2 to TRBJ2-1, with TRBD2 matching 11 bases. The CDR3 length is 15 residues. The ends lost 6 bases at V and 6 bases at J; junction bases unmatched: 7. Germline loops: CDR1 SNHLY, CDR2 FYNNEI. The CDR3 spells CASSVAGGRVNEQFF. The CDR3 DNA reads TGTGCCAGCAGCGTAGCGGGGGGGCGGGTCAATGAGCAGTTCTTC.

The rearrangement links TRBV5-4 to TRBJ2-7; 10 bases fit TRBD1. V lost 4 bases, J lost 2 bases, and 3 bases stayed unmatched. This CDR3 has 14 residues. Germline V CDR1 and CDR2: SGHNT, YYREEE (reference sequence). DNA for the CDR3: TGTGCCAGCAGCATCGGGACAGGGGCCTACGAGCAGTACTTC. It codes for CASSIGTGAYEQYF. The full variable domain, its missing parts supplied by reference TRBV5-4 and TRBJ2-7, is ETGVTQSPTHLIKTRGQQVTLRCSSQSGHNTVSWYQQALGQGPQFIFQYYREEENGRGNFPPRFSGLQFPNYSSELNVNALELDDSALYLCASSIGTGAYEQYFGPGTRLTVT.

The V and J genes are TRBV6-5 and TRBJ2-7; 10 bases are shared with TRBD1. Germline values: CDR1 MNHEY, CDR2 SVGAGI. This CDR3 is 14 amino acids long. The trim removed 6 bases at V and 3 bases at J, leaving 5 bases unmatched. The CDR3 region has the DNA TGTGCCAGCAGAGGACGGACAGGGGGCTACGAGCAGTACTTC. Protein sequence: CASRGRTGGYEQYF.

This clone was seen a handful of times. This chain joins TRBV11-2 and TRBJ1-2, with D possibly matching TRBD1 (5 bases). Germline V lookup: CDR1 SGHAT, CDR2 FQNNGV. V was clipped by 5 bases and J by 4 bases, with 14 bases between them. The CDR3 is 14 residues long. DNA of the CDR3: TGTGCCAGCAGCCCTAGCGGGGCCTTCTATGGCTACACCTTC. Its protein product is CASSPSGAFYGYTF.

This rearrangement joins TRBV30 to TRBJ2-1; possible D gene TRBD2, 5 bases. In germline, CDR1 is GTSNPN, CDR2 SVGIG (reference sequence). The CDR3 totals 16 residues. V lost 0 bases and J lost 3, with 15 bases in between. The CDR3 nucleotides read TGTGCCTGGAGTGTTGCTTGGACGGCGGGCTACAATGAGCAGTTCTTC. Its translation is CAWSVAWTAGYNEQFF. The variable domain in full, with the rest retrieved from reference TRBV30 and TRBJ2-1, is SQTIHQWPATLVQPVGSPLSLECTVEGTSNPNLYWYRQAAGRGLQLLFYSVGIGQISSEVPQNLSASRPQDRQFILSSKKLLLSDSGFYLCAWSVAWTAGYNEQFFGPGTRLTVL.

V is TRBV27 and J is TRBJ1-2; the match to TRBD1 covers 11 bases. Germline loops: CDR1 MNHEY, CDR2 SMNVEV (reference sequence). V trimming: 2 bases; J trimming: 8 bases; junction bases outside the gene matches: 13. The CDR3 has 17 residues. Here the CDR3 DNA reads TGTGCCAGCAGTTTAGAGATTGGGGGACAGGGGGTATACGGCTACACCTTC. Its translation: CASSLEIGGQGVYGYTF.

This sequence joins TRBV12-3 or TRBV12-4 and TRBJ2-3; the D gene is possibly TRBD1 (6 bases). This CDR3 is built from 13 residues. Trimming took 0 bases from V and 6 from J, leaving 7 bases between them. CDR3 protein: CASSLAGADTQYF. The CDR3 DNA is TGTGCCAGCAGTTTAGCGGGGGCGGATACGCAGTATTTT.

This chain connects TRBV7-2 to TRBJ1-2; weak D call: TRBD1 (5 bases). This CDR3 comprises 16 residues. Germline V CDR1 and CDR2: SGHTA, FQGNSA. The V gene lost 1 base and the J gene lost 5 bases, with 17 bases spanning the gap. The DNA for the CDR3 is TGTGCCAGCAGCTTAGACGTGCGACCGGGGGGATATGGCTACACCTTC. Amino acids: CASSLDVRPGGYGYTF.

The chain uses TRBV7-2 and TRBJ2-1, with a possible D match to TRBD1 (5 bases). The CDR3 has 14 amino acids. Trimming took 4 bases from V and 10 from J, leaving 17 bases between them. Looked up from germline, CDR1 is SGHTA and CDR2 is FQGNSA. The CDR3 spells CASSSPGARLEQFF. The DNA of the CDR3 is TGTGCCAGCAGCTCTCCTGGGGCTCGGCTGGAGCAGTTCTTC.

The rearrangement joins TRBV7-9 to TRBJ1-1; D unresolved. From germline, CDR1 is SEHNR and CDR2 FQNEAQ (reference sequence). This CDR3 comprises 12 residues. V was pared by 2 bases and J by 8 bases, with 9 bases between. In DNA form, the CDR3 reads TGTGCCAGCAGCTTACTCGGGAGGGAAGCTTTCTTT. Residues: CASSLLGREAFF.

The CDR3 sequence: CASSWTGPNSEQYF. The CDR3 nucleotides are TGCGCCAGCAGCTGGACAGGACCCAATTCCGAGCAGTACTTC. The genes are TRBV10-1 and TRBJ2-7; 7 bases align to TRBD1. With 6 bases clipped from V and 6 bases from J, the junction kept 11 bases outside the gene matches. The CDR3 is made up of 14 amino acids. CDR1 and CDR2 from the germline V gene are WNHNN and SYGVQD (reference sequence).

In this sample, this clone turned up once. CDR3 bases: TGTGCCAGCAGCGCAGGCGGGATCGCCGGGTCACCCCTCCACTTT. Its protein is CASSAGGIAGSPLHF. This chain links TRBV9 with TRBJ1-6, with D unclear. The V and J ends lost 3 bases and 10 bases respectively, with 17 bases between them. Germline V CDR1 and CDR2: SGDLS, YYNGEE. The CDR3 contains 15 residues.

This chain uses TRBV5-1 with TRBJ2-7, with D tentatively TRBD2 (6 bases). V lost 1 base to trimming and J lost 0 bases, with 8 bases between them. Germline V gives CDR1 SGHRS, CDR2 YFSETQ. The CDR3 has 14 residues. The CDR3 DNA reads TGCGCCAGCAGCTTGTGGGACTCCTCCTACGAGCAGTACTTC. This encodes CASSLWDSSYEQYF.

The rearrangement uses TRBV13 and TRBJ2-4; tentatively, D is TRBD1 (5 bases). The germline V and J ends were trimmed by 5 bases and 6 bases, with 8 bases remaining between them. There are 12 residues in the CDR3. CDR1 is PRHDT, CDR2 FYEKMQ, per germline (reference sequence). The CDR3: CASSPDRNIQYF. The CDR3 DNA sequence: TGTGCCAGCAGCCCTGACAGAAACATTCAGTACTTC.

The rearrangement uses TRBV30 and TRBJ1-4, with 7 bases aligning to TRBD1. With V trimmed by 6 bases and J by 1 base, 2 bases remained unmatched. There are 13 residues in the CDR3. Germline lookup yields CDR1 GTSNPN and CDR2 SVGIG (reference sequence). The CDR3 bases are TGTGCCTGCAGGACAGGAACTAATGAAAAACTGTTTTTT. This encodes CACRTGTNEKLFF.

The V gene is TRBV9, the J gene TRBJ1-4; TRBD1 matches 12 bases. Germline V gene data show CDR1 as SGDLS and CDR2 as YYNGEE. The CDR3 covers 16 residues. Trimming removed 4 bases from V and 10 bases from J; junction bases left unmatched: 11. The CDR3 sequence: CASSLGTGGFFRKLFF. The CDR3 bases are TGTGCCAGCAGCCTGGGGACAGGGGGCTTTTTTCGAAAACTGTTTTTT.

The V and J genes are TRBV11-3 and TRBJ1-2; no reliable D call. This CDR3 spans 13 amino acids. Germline V gene sequence: CDR1 SGHNT, CDR2 YENEEA. The germline V and J ends were trimmed by 1 base and 4 bases, with 7 bases remaining between them. CDR3 region: CASSLAGVYGYTF. CDR3 DNA sequence: TGTGCCAGCAGCTTAGCGGGAGTCTATGGCTACACCTTC. Full variable domain (outside the CDR3, taken from reference TRBV11-3 and TRBJ1-2): EAGVVQSPRYKIIEKKQPVAFWCNPISGHNTLYWYLQNLGQGPELLIRYENEEAVDDSQLPKDRFSAERLKGVDSTLKIQPAELGDSAVYLCASSLAGVYGYTFGSGTRLTVV.

The V and J genes are TRBV7-8 and TRBJ1-3; the D is unclear. This CDR3 spans 16 amino acids. Germline values: CDR1 SGHVS, CDR2 FQNEAQ. V was clipped by 5 bases and J by 0 bases, with 14 bases between them. In nucleotides, the CDR3 is TGTGCCAGCAGCCCCCGTCTGGGGAGCTCTGGAAACACCATATATTTT. Amino acid sequence: CASSPRLGSSGNTIYF.

This chain's CDR3 is CASSPTRTGGMIVYGYTF. For the CDR3, the DNA is TGTGCCAGCAGCCCTACCCGGACAGGGGGGATGATTGTTTATGGCTACACCTTC. The genes are TRBV5-5 and TRBJ1-2; the match to TRBD1 covers 10 bases. The length of the CDR3 is 18 residues. Looked up from germline, CDR1 is SGHKS and CDR2 is YYEKEE (reference sequence). With V trimmed by 4 bases and J by 5 bases, 17 bases remained unmatched.

V is TRBV29-1 and J is TRBJ1-6; D might be TRBD1 (5 bases). This CDR3 has 14 residues. Germline V CDR1 and CDR2: SQVTM, ANQGSEA. The V and J ends lost 4 bases and 6 bases respectively, with 13 bases between them. The DNA for the CDR3 is TGCAGCGTTGCGCGGGACGGAATTAATTCACCCCTCCACTTT. Translation: CSVARDGINSPLHF.

The chain uses TRBV4-1 and TRBJ1-2, with TRBD1 matching 8 bases. This CDR3 is built from 17 residues. CDR1 MGHRA and CDR2 YSYEKL come from the germline V gene. Unmatched junction bases numbered 6, after V lost 0 bases and J lost 0 bases. The CDR3 here is CASSQELGTGANYGYTF. DNA for the CDR3: TGCGCCAGCAGCCAAGAGCTCGGGACAGGCGCTAACTATGGCTACACCTTC.

This sequence joins TRBV2 and TRBJ2-4; D not resolved. The germline CDR1 and CDR2 sequences are SNHLY and FYNNEI. The CDR3 sequence is 14 residues long. V dropped 7 bases and J dropped 0 bases, with 10 bases sitting between them. The CDR3 here is CASTGSRAKNIQYF. The CDR3 coding sequence is TGTGCCAGCACGGGTTCCCGAGCCAAAAACATTCAGTACTTC.

The chain couples TRBV10-1 to TRBJ2-3, with D tentatively TRBD1 (6 bases). This CDR3 is 14 amino acids long. Trimming cost V 8 bases and J 2 bases, with 14 bases left between them. The germline CDR1 and CDR2 sequences are WNHNN and SYGVQD (reference sequence). CDR3 region: CASSRDIHTDTQYF. As DNA, the CDR3 is TGCGCCAGCTCTAGGGACATACACACAGATACGCAGTATTTT.

This clone has a count of ten or more. The V call is TRBV7-8, the J call TRBJ2-7; 11 nucleotides match TRBD1. CDR3 length: 17 amino acids. Trimming cost V 5 bases and J 5 bases; bases outside gene matches: 14. Germline V gene lookup returns CDR1 SGHVS and CDR2 FQNEAQ. The CDR3 coding sequence is TGTGCCAGCAGCGCCAGGACAGGGGGCGAATCCAGCCACGAGCAGTACTTC. This gives the protein CASSARTGGESSHEQYF.

The chain combines TRBV12-5 with TRBJ2-3; possibly TRBD2 for D (5 bases). CDR1 and CDR2 (germline): LGHNT, FRNRAP. The CDR3 totals 13 residues. The V gene lost 6 bases and the J gene lost 5 bases, with 12 bases spanning the gap. CDR3 protein: CASGLREIDTQYF. In nucleotides, the CDR3 is TGTGCTAGTGGCCTAAGGGAGATAGATACGCAGTATTTT.

This chain links TRBV5-1 with TRBJ1-1; the D gene is possibly TRBD1 (6 bases). The length of the CDR3 is 13 residues. The V end lost 4 bases, the J end lost 2 bases, and 9 bases lay between the germline ends. In germline, CDR1 is SGHRS, CDR2 YFSETQ. CDR3 amino acids: CASSGTSNTEAFF. CDR3 coding DNA: TGCGCCAGCAGCGGGACATCCAACACTGAAGCTTTCTTT.

V and J are TRBV9 and TRBJ2-3; no clear D gene. This CDR3 comprises 14 residues. V lost 0 bases and J lost 6, with 11 bases in between. Germline CDR1 SGDLS, CDR2 YYNGEE. CDR3 sequence (DNA): TGTGCCAGCAGCGTAGTAGGAGAATCGGATACGCAGTATTTT. This translates into CASSVVGESDTQYF.

This clone has only a few counts. This rearrangement joins TRBV3-1 (or the pseudogene TRBV3-2) to TRBJ1-2, with no clear D. The CDR3 runs to 14 residues. CDR1 is LGHDT, CDR2 YNNKEL, per germline (reference sequence). V gave up 0 bases and J gave up 8 bases, with 13 bases separating them. CDR3 region: CASSQEGRSQGYTF. In DNA, the CDR3 is TGTGCCAGCAGCCAAGAGGGTCGGAGTCAAGGCTACACCTTC.